The source of this T cell receptor beta chain is a study of cytomegalovirus exposure and HLA in healthy donors. Overall study context: Later, an analysis reported that the 120 or so validation repertoires had used the same platform as the roughly 680 first-cohort repertoires. Study conclusions and caveats: The CMV antigen specificity of a few CMV-associated chains was confirmed through in vitro analysis.

The donors were members of the validation cohort comprising roughly 130 subjects, separate from the roughly 730-subject first cohort. Per germline, CDR1 SGHRS and CDR2 YFSETQ. The CDR3 has 15 amino acids. V was pared by 0 bases and J by 7 bases, with 14 bases between. Comment on this clone: What it binds is not known.

The method was immunoSEQ multiplex PCR; TCRdb's version includes in-frame clones alone and lacks a portion of them. The profile shows around 240,000 clones, about 90% of them singletons. This chain joins TRBV5-1 and TRBJ2-1; weak D call: TRBD1 (7 bases). This clonotype was sampled from a woman under 30 in good health and CMV-seronegative. The source material was PBMCs. CDR3 sequence reads: CASSLVGGRGNEQFF. The CDR3 DNA follows: TGCGCCAGCAGCTTGGTGGGAGGCAGGGGGAATGAGCAGTTCTTC.